The 16 T cell receptor beta chains in this list originate from one sample, sequenced in a study of beta chain features in type 1 diabetes (dated by TCRdb to the late 2010s). The receptor library was made with the immunoSEQ multiplex PCR assay. The entire amount of isolated RNA was reverse transcribed using the High Capacity cDNA Reverse Transcription Kit, so the sequenced TCRB transcripts were expressed ones. TCRdb retrieved this table from immuneACCESS and kept in-frame rearrangements only. Not all clones are present; in checked studies, unresolved V genes account for under half, and no reason is known for the remainder. This sample gives 350,000 to 450,000 clones in total; around 13% of them show up just once. The ten largest clones take up under 0.04% of the sample. Material for sequencing was naive CD4+ T cells from blood. The cell subset or site label, as the study defines it: true naive CD4+ T cells. Receptors were obtained from a man aged 25-45 years in good health.

This rearrangement joins TRBV9 to TRBJ1-1, with 8 nucleotides matching TRBD1. V lost 3 bases and J lost 1; bases outside the gene matches: 5. This CDR3 spans 15 amino acids. From germline, CDR1 is SGDLS and CDR2 YYNGEE. CDR3: CASSARDRRNTEAFF. The CDR3 DNA is TGTGCCAGCAGCGCTAGGGACAGGAGGAACACTGAAGCTTTCTTT.

This clone was observed a handful of times. The chain combines TRBV18 with TRBJ2-1; 8 bases align to TRBD2. The CDR3 covers 17 residues. Germline V lookup: CDR1 KGHSH, CDR2 LQKENI. V lost 4 bases, J lost 3 bases, and 11 bases stayed unmatched. CDR3 region: CASSLHPSGSNYNEQFF. In nucleotides, the CDR3 is TGTGCCAGCTCACTCCACCCCAGCGGGAGCAACTACAATGAGCAGTTCTTC.

The chain employs TRBV20-1 and TRBJ2-3; TRBD2 agrees at 10 bases. This CDR3 has 11 residues. Germline CDR1 is DFQATT and CDR2 is SNEGSKA (reference sequence). V shed 7 bases, J shed 8 bases, and the junction held 3 bases outside the gene matches. Here the CDR3 DNA reads TGCAGTGTCCGGACTAGCGGTACGCAGTATTTT. Its translation is CSVRTSGTQYF.

The sample holds a few counts of this clone. The rearrangement joins TRBV5-1 to TRBJ1-2, with a possible D match to TRBD1 (6 bases). CDR3 length: 16 residues. The V end lost 4 bases, the J end lost 3 bases, and 19 bases lay between the germline ends. Germline CDR1 is SGHRS and CDR2 is YFSETQ. The CDR3 reads CASSPYPRGADYGYTF. In DNA form, the CDR3 reads TGCGCCAGCAGCCCATACCCACGGGGGGCTGACTATGGCTACACCTTC.

The chain links TRBV10-3 to TRBJ2-1; TRBD2 agrees at 16 bases. The CDR3 has 15 residues. Germline V lookup: CDR1 ENHRY, CDR2 SYGVKD. With 6 bases clipped from V and 9 bases from J, the junction kept 5 bases outside the gene matches. The CDR3 protein is CAIRGLAGGLGEQFF. The DNA for the CDR3 is TGTGCCATCAGGGGACTAGCGGGAGGGTTGGGTGAGCAGTTCTTC.

This clone came up a few times. The chain couples TRBV5-6 to TRBJ1-2, with D perhaps matching TRBD1 (5 bases). Germline CDR1 and CDR2: SGHDT and YYEEEE. CDR3 length equals 14 residues. Trimming cost V 4 bases and J 1 base, with 11 bases left between them. The DNA of the CDR3 is TGTGCCAGCAGCAACGCAGGGTTTAACTATGGCTACACCTTC. Its translation: CASSNAGFNYGYTF. The full variable domain, in which reference TRBV5-6 and TRBJ1-2 provide the parts outside the CDR3, is DAGVTQSPTHLIKTRGQQVTLRCSPKSGHDTVSWYQQALGQGPQFIFQYYEEEERQRGNFPDRFSGHQFPNYSSELNVNALLLGDSALYLCASSNAGFNYGYTFGSGTRLTVV.

V usage is TRBV11-2 and J usage is TRBJ2-1, with a tentative D call TRBD2 (6 bases). CDR3 size: 14 residues. The germline gives CDR1 SGHAT, CDR2 FQNNGV. Trimming pared 4 bases from V and 4 bases from J, leaving 11 bases between. The CDR3 here is CASSSWRGYNEQFF. The CDR3 DNA reads as TGTGCCAGCAGCTCATGGCGGGGTTACAATGAGCAGTTCTTC.

The rearrangement uses TRBV11-2 and TRBJ2-1, with 9 bases matching TRBD2. This CDR3 region has 14 residues. From germline, CDR1 is SGHAT and CDR2 FQNNGV. Trimming removed 5 bases from V and 8 bases from J; junction bases left unmatched: 7. The CDR3 sequence is CASSRREGQYEQFF. Here the CDR3 DNA reads TGTGCCAGCAGCCGGCGGGAGGGCCAATATGAGCAGTTCTTC. Combining the CDR3 with reference TRBV11-2 and TRBJ2-1 gives the whole variable domain EAGVAQSPRYKIIEKRQSVAFWCNPISGHATLYWYQQILGQGPKLLIQFQNNGVVDDSQLPKDRFSAERLKGVDSTLKIQPAKLEDSAVYLCASSRREGQYEQFFGPGTRLTVL.

The gene calls are TRBV11-1 and TRBJ2-1; 13 nucleotides agree with TRBD2. The CDR3 has 16 residues. V lost 5 bases to trimming and J lost 5 bases; unmatched junction nucleotides: 6. Germline-derived CDR1 and CDR2 are SGHAT and FQDESV (reference sequence). The CDR3 protein is CASSPKGLAGNNEQFF. As DNA, the CDR3 is TGTGCCAGCAGCCCGAAGGGACTAGCGGGGAACAATGAGCAGTTCTTC.

The chain is built from TRBV7-9 and TRBJ2-7; TRBD2 might be the D (5 bases). V was clipped by 5 bases and J by 2 bases, with 16 bases between them. CDR1 is SEHNR and CDR2 is FQNEAQ in the germline V gene (reference sequence). This CDR3 comprises 15 residues. The CDR3 nucleotides are TGTGCCAGCAGCCCCGACACGGGGAGTCCCTACGAGCAGTACGTC. Its protein product is CASSPDTGSPYEQYV.

This clone turned up a few times. CDR3 in amino acids: CASSDGLSNTQYF. CDR3 coding DNA: TGTGCCAGCAGCGACGGACTCTCCAATACGCAGTATTTT. J is TRBJ2-3 and V is TRBV7-2, with a possible D match to TRBD2 (5 bases). In germline, CDR1 is SGHTA, CDR2 FQGNSA. This CDR3 comprises 13 residues. V lost 5 bases, J lost 7 bases, and 13 bases lay in between.

This clone was counted between two and nine times. The rearrangement joins TRBV5-4 to TRBJ1-1, with 8 bases lining up with TRBD1. The V gene's germline CDR1 is SGHNT and CDR2 YYREEE (reference sequence). The trim removed 3 bases at V and 3 bases at J, leaving 4 bases unmatched. The CDR3 totals 14 residues. The CDR3 reads CASSSRGPYTEAFF. The CDR3 DNA reads TGTGCCAGCAGCTCCAGGGGGCCGTACACTGAAGCTTTCTTT.

This clone came up a few times. The CDR3 region has the DNA TGCGCCAGCAGCCAAGGCGGGACAGGCCGTCGAGAGACCCAGTACTTC. Encoded protein: CASSQGGTGRRETQYF. The J gene is TRBJ2-5, the V gene TRBV4-1, with 8 positions matching TRBD1. This CDR3 comprises 16 residues. Trimming removed 1 base from V and 4 bases from J; junction bases left unmatched: 8. Per the germline V gene, CDR1 is MGHRA and CDR2 is YSYEKL.

In its sample, this clone was seen many times. The V and J genes are TRBV21-1 and TRBJ2-1. TRBV21-1 is a pseudogene. The CDR3 extends over 12 amino acids. As DNA, the CDR3 is TGTGCCAGCAGCCGTTGGTACAATGAGCAGTTCTTC. Encoded protein: CASSRWYNEQFF.

A single count supports this clone. The CDR3 reads CASKVTGSNGYTF. In nucleotides, the CDR3 is TGTGCCAGCAAGGTGACAGGGTCAAATGGCTACACCTTC. The chain uses TRBV27 and TRBJ1-2; the match to TRBD1 covers 7 bases. V shed 7 bases and J 6 bases; nucleotides not matched to a gene: 8. The CDR3 length is 13 residues. CDR1 and CDR2 from the germline V gene are MNHEY and SMNVEV (reference sequence).

V gene TRBV6-5 combines with J gene TRBJ2-7; D perhaps matches TRBD1 (6 bases). V lost 0 bases and J lost 5, with 14 bases in between. Germline V gene data show CDR1 as MNHEY and CDR2 as SVGAGI. The CDR3 has 15 amino acids. The chain's CDR3 is CASSYSGARIDEQYF. The CDR3 nucleotides are TGTGCCAGCAGTTACTCGGGGGCCCGGATTGACGAGCAGTACTTC.